What follows are 26 T cell receptor beta chains derived from one specimen sequenced in a study of CD8 T cells in ankylosing spondylitis. From the 5' RACE reads, TCRdb called clonotypes with MiXCR, one entry per CDR3 protein. The table has a few hundred thousand distinct CDR3 sequences, 20% seen once. The material sequenced was blood, either unsorted or a sorted T cell fraction (not recorded which). The receptor source for this set is a male donor with ankylosing spondylitis or in good health (not recorded which).

This clonotype showed up just a few times. This rearrangement joins TRBV29-1 to TRBJ2-7, with D tentatively TRBD1 (6 bases). Trimming pared 3 bases from V and 0 bases from J, leaving 9 bases between. The CDR3 extends over 13 amino acids. The germline gives CDR1 SQVTM, CDR2 ANQGSEA. In DNA form, the CDR3 reads TGCAGCGTTGATACAGGGAGCTCCTACGAGCAGTACTTC. Translated: CSVDTGSSYEQYF.

This clonotype has a handful of counts. The chain couples TRBV6-5 to TRBJ2-2, with unresolved D. V lost 0 bases and J 7 bases, leaving 6 bases between the germline ends. Germline assignment: CDR1 MNHEY and CDR2 SVGAGI. CDR3 size: 13 residues. CDR3 in amino acids: CASSYSGNGELFF. As DNA, the CDR3 is TGTGCCAGCAGTTACTCTGGGAACGGGGAGCTGTTTTTT.

In its sample, this clonotype was seen a few times. The chain has TRBV3-1 and TRBJ2-7; the D gene is possibly TRBD2 (5 bases). CDR3 length: 14 residues. Germline loops: CDR1 LGHDT, CDR2 YNNKEL (reference sequence). Trimming removed 1 base from V and 6 bases from J, with 13 bases in between. In DNA, the CDR3 is TGTGCCAGCAGCCAAGTTGTTTGGGCGGGCGAGCAGTACTTC. Translation gives CASSQVVWAGEQYF.

The rearrangement uses TRBV19 and TRBJ2-2; TRBD1 or TRBD2 may be the D gene (5 bases each). The germline CDR1 and CDR2 sequences are LNHDA and SQIVND (reference sequence). The CDR3 is made up of 15 amino acids. Deletions cut 7 bases from V and 0 bases from J, with 12 bases between. Here the CDR3 DNA reads TGTGCCAGTACCCCGAGGGGCGCGAACACCGGGGAGCTGTTTTTT. Its protein product is CASTPRGANTGELFF.

This clonotype was counted only a few times. CDR3 nucleotides: TGTGCTAGTGGTTTTGGTTCAGGGGCCTACAATGAGCAGTTCTTC. Translated: CASGFGSGAYNEQFF. The rearrangement uses TRBV12-5 and TRBJ2-1; D perhaps matches TRBD1 (6 bases). The V end lost 3 bases, the J end lost 2 bases, and 11 bases lay between the germline ends. Per germline, CDR1 LGHNT and CDR2 FRNRAP. This CDR3 is built from 15 residues.

This clonotype was observed a few times. This chain links TRBV7-9 with TRBJ2-1, with 9 bases fitting TRBD1. Germline V gene data show CDR1 as SEHNR and CDR2 as FQNEAQ (reference sequence). V lost 4 bases to trimming and J lost 12 bases; unmatched junction nucleotides: 16. The CDR3 has 16 amino acids. This CDR3 is CASSSRDRVSGGGQFF. DNA for the CDR3: TGTGCCAGCAGCTCGCGGGACAGGGTGTCAGGCGGAGGGCAGTTCTTC.

This clonotype has more than one count but fewer than ten. This chain joins TRBV20-1 and TRBJ1-6; D is unclear. V was pared by 3 bases and J by 7 bases, with 7 bases between. Per the germline V gene, CDR1 is DFQATT and CDR2 is SNEGSKA (reference sequence). There are 12 residues in the CDR3. The chain's CDR3 is CSARESNSPLHF. The CDR3, as DNA: TGCAGTGCTAGGGAATCAAATTCACCCCTCCACTTT.

This clonotype was found a few times. This chain joins TRBV4-1 and TRBJ1-1, with TRBD1 as a possible D gene (6 bases). Germline V gene data show CDR1 as MGHRA and CDR2 as YSYEKL. CDR3 size: 14 residues. Trimming left V 3 bases short and J 4 bases short, with 12 bases between. CDR3 loop: CASSHVRGGTEAFF. Here the CDR3 DNA reads TGCGCCAGCAGCCATGTGCGAGGGGGCACTGAAGCTTTCTTT.

The table lists this clonotype with many counts. This chain uses TRBV10-3 with TRBJ2-1, with D perhaps matching TRBD2 (6 bases). Trimming removed 6 bases from V and 7 bases from J, with 7 bases in between. CDR1 and CDR2 (germline): ENHRY, SYGVKD. CDR3 size: 11 residues. DNA of the CDR3: TGTGCCATCAGGCGGGGAAATGAGCAGTTCTTC. The encoded protein is CAIRRGNEQFF.

This clonotype occurred a few times. The chain has TRBV11-2 and TRBJ2-5, with 7 bases lining up with TRBD1. CDR1 and CDR2 from the germline V gene are SGHAT and FQNNGV. Trimming removed 5 bases from V and 5 bases from J; junction bases left unmatched: 11. This CDR3 contains 15 residues. CDR3 region: CASSHYTGTAETQYF. The CDR3 DNA is TGTGCCAGCAGCCACTACACCGGGACAGCCGAGACCCAGTACTTC.

In this sample, this clonotype turned up a few times. The V and J genes are TRBV14 and TRBJ1-6, with D hard to call. Trimming stripped 1 base from V and 3 bases from J, with 10 bases between. The germline CDR1 and CDR2 sequences are SGHDN and FVKESK. This CDR3 has 16 residues. The CDR3 sequence is CASSQVHGGYNSPLHF. Here the CDR3 DNA reads TGTGCCAGCAGCCAAGTCCACGGCGGCTATAATTCACCCCTCCACTTT.

This clonotype has a handful of counts. The chain employs TRBV27 and TRBJ2-7; the D gene is possibly TRBD2 (7 bases). The CDR3 is 15 residues long. Germline loops: CDR1 MNHEY, CDR2 SMNVEV (reference sequence). Trimming removed 5 bases at V and 0 bases at J, with 14 bases between. The CDR3 coding sequence is TGTGCCAGCAGTCCGAGGGCGGGGGCCTCCTACGAGCAGTACTTC. This codes for CASSPRAGASYEQYF.

This clonotype was counted a few times. The DNA of the CDR3 is TGTGCCAGCAGTTTAACCGGGCCATCGACTGAAGCTTTCTTT. Encoded protein: CASSLTGPSTEAFF. The chain combines TRBV27 with TRBJ1-1; D remains unclear. With 2 bases removed from V and 5 bases from J, the gap between germline ends came to 12 bases. Germline V gives CDR1 MNHEY, CDR2 SMNVEV (reference sequence). This CDR3 comprises 14 residues.

This clonotype turned up a few times. The rearrangement uses TRBV5-6 and TRBJ2-1, with a possible D match to TRBD1 (7 bases). Per the germline V gene, CDR1 is SGHDT and CDR2 is YYEEEE. Between the trimmed V and J ends, which lost 4 bases and 7 bases, there was a span of 21 bases. The CDR3 has 16 residues. CDR3 nucleotides: TGTGCCAGCAGCCCATCAGGGGGACATGGGGGGAATGAGCAGTTCTTC. Protein sequence: CASSPSGGHGGNEQFF.

CDR3 DNA sequence: TGTGCCAGCAGTGTCACAGGGATCAATCAGCCCCAGCATTTT. It yields the protein CASSVTGINQPQHF. The chain links TRBV27 to TRBJ1-5; perhaps TRBD1 as D (6 bases). This CDR3 has 14 residues. Deletions cut 5 bases from V and 3 bases from J, with 11 bases between. Germline CDR1 and CDR2: MNHEY and SMNVEV (reference sequence).

The chain links TRBV7-3 to TRBJ2-7, with D hard to call. V was trimmed by 5 bases and J by 4 bases, leaving 12 bases between them. The CDR3 is 13 amino acids. The germline V gene encodes CDR1 SGHTA and CDR2 FQGTGA. The CDR3 is CASSQTLNYEQYF. CDR3 bases: TGTGCCAGCAGCCAAACCTTAAATTACGAGCAGTACTTC.

This sequence joins TRBV7-8 and TRBJ2-1, with 12 bases that match TRBD2. The CDR3 is 17 residues long. V gave up 5 bases and J gave up 1 base; unmatched junction bases: 6. From germline, CDR1 is SGHVS and CDR2 FQNEAQ. The CDR3 DNA follows: TGTGCCAGCAGCGATGGACTAGCGGGGAATTCCTACAATGAGCAGTTCTTC. Protein product: CASSDGLAGNSYNEQFF. Full variable domain (missing parts from reference TRBV7-8 and TRBJ2-1): GAGVSQSPRYKVAKRGQDVALRCDPISGHVSLFWYQQALGQGPEFLTYFQNEAQLDKSGLPSDRFFAERPEGSVSTLKIQRTQQEDSAVYLCASSDGLAGNSYNEQFFGPGTRLTVL.

This clonotype was seen ten or more times. This sequence joins TRBV20-1 and TRBJ2-1; no firm D call. Germline V gene sequence: CDR1 DFQATT, CDR2 SNEGSKA (reference sequence). The CDR3 is made up of 11 amino acids. Deletions cut 4 bases from V and 4 bases from J, with 5 bases between. For the CDR3, the DNA is TGCAGTGCTACCGATTACAATGAGCAGTTCTTC. Protein sequence: CSATDYNEQFF.

The chain links TRBV5-5 to TRBJ2-7; 7 bases match TRBD1. This CDR3 region has 15 residues. Germline-derived CDR1 and CDR2 are SGHKS and YYEKEE (reference sequence). V shed 2 bases, J shed 3 bases, and the junction held 8 bases outside the gene matches. Written as DNA, the CDR3 is TGTGCCAGCAGCTTAGCACAGGGGACCTACTACGAGCAGTACTTC. Its protein product is CASSLAQGTYYEQYF.

This clonotype turned up a few times. The chain carries TRBV11-1 and TRBJ2-7; D is undetermined. V was shortened by 2 bases and J by 3 bases, with 14 bases between the two germline ends. This CDR3 comprises 15 residues. Germline CDR1 reads SGHAT; CDR2 reads FQDESV (reference sequence). In DNA, the CDR3 is TGTGCCAGCAGCTTATCAGGTGGCTGGCGCTACGAGCAGTACTTC. It yields the protein CASSLSGGWRYEQYF.

This clonotype came up a few times. V is TRBV20-1 and J is TRBJ1-1; D unclear. The CDR3 contains 15 residues. V lost 1 base to trimming and J lost 0 bases, with 12 bases between them. CDR1 DFQATT and CDR2 SNEGSKA come from the germline V gene (reference sequence). In nucleotides, the CDR3 is TGCAGTGCTAGAGCCCAAGGAGGGATGAACACTGAAGCTTTCTTT. As protein: CSARAQGGMNTEAFF.

The genes are TRBV12-3 or TRBV12-4 and TRBJ2-3; 15 nucleotides agree with TRBD2. After removal of 11 bases from V and 1 base from J, the junction contained 13 bases not matched to a gene. CDR3 length equals 18 residues. The DNA of the CDR3 is TGTGCCCTCAGCCCTGGACTAGCGGGGGGGCCGGGCACAGATACGCAGTATTTT. Amino acids: CALSPGLAGGPGTDTQYF.

The table lists this clonotype with a few counts. The gene calls are TRBV2 and TRBJ2-7, with 7 bases lining up with TRBD2. The germline CDR1 and CDR2 sequences are SNHLY and FYNNEI. J lost 0 bases, V lost 6 bases, and 5 bases had no gene match. The CDR3 is 14 residues long. The CDR3 region is CASRVGGFSYEQYF. CDR3 bases: TGTGCCAGCAGGGTCGGGGGGTTCTCCTACGAGCAGTACTTC. The whole variable domain, filled in from reference TRBV2 and TRBJ2-7, reads EPEVTQTPSHQVTQMGQEVILRCVPISNHLYFYWYRQILGQKVEFLVSFYNNEISEKSEIFDDQFSVERPDGSNFTLKIRSTKLEDSAMYFCASRVGGFSYEQYFGPGTRLTVT.

Concerning this clonotype itself: An end of the junction does not agree with germline; a read error may underlie this. V and J are TRBV12-3 or TRBV12-4 and TRBJ2-2; 7 nucleotides align to TRBD1. The CDR3 has 15 residues. The chain's CDR3 is CASSRVTGNTGDLFF. Here the CDR3 DNA reads TGTGCCAGCAGTCGCGTGACAGGGAACACCGGGGATCTGTTTTTT.

The J gene is TRBJ2-1, the V gene TRBV12-3 or TRBV12-4; a weak D match, TRBD2 (6 bases). The CDR3 totals 15 residues. V gave up 4 bases and J gave up 7 bases, with 17 bases separating them. In nucleotides, the CDR3 is TGTGCCAGCAGTTGTCCAAACCAAGGGAGGAATGAGCAGTTCTTC. The encoded protein is CASSCPNQGRNEQFF.

This clonotype was counted between two and nine times. CDR3 in amino acids: CSASRTAYNSPLHF. The CDR3 DNA sequence: TGCAGTGCTAGCCGGACAGCGTATAATTCACCCCTCCACTTT. This chain connects TRBV20-1 to TRBJ1-6, with D maybe TRBD1 (6 bases). The CDR3 consists of 14 residues. Trimming removed 3 bases from V and 4 bases from J, with 10 bases in between. Germline CDR1 DFQATT, CDR2 SNEGSKA (reference sequence).